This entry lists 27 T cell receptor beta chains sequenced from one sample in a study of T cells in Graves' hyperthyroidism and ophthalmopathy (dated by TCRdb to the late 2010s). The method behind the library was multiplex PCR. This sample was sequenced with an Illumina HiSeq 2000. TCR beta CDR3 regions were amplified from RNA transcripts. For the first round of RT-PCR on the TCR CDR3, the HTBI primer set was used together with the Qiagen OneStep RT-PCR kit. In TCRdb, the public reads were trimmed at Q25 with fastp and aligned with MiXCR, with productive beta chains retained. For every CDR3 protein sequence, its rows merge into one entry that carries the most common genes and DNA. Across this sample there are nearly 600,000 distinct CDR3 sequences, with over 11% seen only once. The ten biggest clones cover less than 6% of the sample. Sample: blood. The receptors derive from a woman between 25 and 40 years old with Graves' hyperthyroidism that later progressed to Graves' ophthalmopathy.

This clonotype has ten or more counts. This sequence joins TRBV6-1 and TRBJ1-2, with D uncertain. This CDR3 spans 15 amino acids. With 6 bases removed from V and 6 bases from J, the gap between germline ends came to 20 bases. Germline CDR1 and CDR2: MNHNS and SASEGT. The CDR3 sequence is CASSTEDPRRDGYTF. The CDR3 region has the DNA TGTGCCAGCAGCACGGAGGACCCTCGAAGGGATGGCTACACCTTC.

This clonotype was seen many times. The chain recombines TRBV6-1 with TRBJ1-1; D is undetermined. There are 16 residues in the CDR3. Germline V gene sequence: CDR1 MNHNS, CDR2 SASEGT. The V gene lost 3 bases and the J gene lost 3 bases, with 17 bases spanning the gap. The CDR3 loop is CASSDPAAAKYTEAFF. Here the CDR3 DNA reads TGTGCCAGCAGTGACCCCGCGGCGGCGAAGTACACTGAAGCTTTCTTT.

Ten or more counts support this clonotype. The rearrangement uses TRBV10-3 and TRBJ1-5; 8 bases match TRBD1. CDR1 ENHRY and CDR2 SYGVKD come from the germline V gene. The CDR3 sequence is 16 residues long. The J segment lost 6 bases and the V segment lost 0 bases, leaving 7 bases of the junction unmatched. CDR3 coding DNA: TGTGCCATCAGTGAGTCCCAGGACAGGGTCAGTCAGCCCCAGCATTTT. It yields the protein CAISESQDRVSQPQHF.

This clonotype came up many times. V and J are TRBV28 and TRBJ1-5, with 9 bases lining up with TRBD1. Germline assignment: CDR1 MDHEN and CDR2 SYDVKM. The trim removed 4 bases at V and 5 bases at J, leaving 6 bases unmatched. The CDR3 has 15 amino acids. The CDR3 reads CASSSGTGRDQPQHF. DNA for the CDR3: TGTGCCAGCAGTTCTGGGACAGGGAGGGATCAGCCCCAGCATTTT.

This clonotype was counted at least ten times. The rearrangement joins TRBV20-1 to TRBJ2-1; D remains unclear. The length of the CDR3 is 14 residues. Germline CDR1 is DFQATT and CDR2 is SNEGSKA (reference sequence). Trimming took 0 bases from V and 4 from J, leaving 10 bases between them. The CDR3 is CSARDSFSYNEQFF. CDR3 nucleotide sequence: TGCAGTGCTAGAGATAGTTTTTCGTACAATGAGCAGTTCTTC.

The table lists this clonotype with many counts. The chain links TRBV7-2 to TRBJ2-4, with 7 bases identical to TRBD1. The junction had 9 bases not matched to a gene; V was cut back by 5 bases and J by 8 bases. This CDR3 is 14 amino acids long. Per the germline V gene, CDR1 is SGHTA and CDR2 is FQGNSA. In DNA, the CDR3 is TGTGCCAGCAGCCCAGGGACAGTCGGTGACATTCAGTACTTC. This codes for CASSPGTVGDIQYF.

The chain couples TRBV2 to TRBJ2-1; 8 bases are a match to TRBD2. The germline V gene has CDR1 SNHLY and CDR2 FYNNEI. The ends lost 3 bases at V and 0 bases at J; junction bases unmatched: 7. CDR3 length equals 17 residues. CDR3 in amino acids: CASSDPSSGSSYNEQFF. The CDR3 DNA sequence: TGTGCCAGCAGTGATCCTTCGAGCGGGAGCTCCTACAATGAGCAGTTCTTC.

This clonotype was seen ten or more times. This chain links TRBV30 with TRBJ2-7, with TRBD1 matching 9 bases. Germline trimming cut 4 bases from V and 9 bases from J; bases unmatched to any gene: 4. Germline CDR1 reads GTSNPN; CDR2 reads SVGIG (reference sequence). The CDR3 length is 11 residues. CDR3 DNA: TGTGCCTGGAAACAGGGGGCAGCGCAGTACTTC. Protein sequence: CAWKQGAAQYF.

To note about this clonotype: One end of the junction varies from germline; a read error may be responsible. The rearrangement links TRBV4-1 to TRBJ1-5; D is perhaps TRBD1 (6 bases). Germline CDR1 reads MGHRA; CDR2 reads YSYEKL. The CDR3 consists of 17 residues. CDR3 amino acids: CASSQGVWQGNNQPQQF. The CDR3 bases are TGCGCCAGCAGCCAAGGGGTATGGCAGGGGAACAATCAGCCCCAGCAGTTT.

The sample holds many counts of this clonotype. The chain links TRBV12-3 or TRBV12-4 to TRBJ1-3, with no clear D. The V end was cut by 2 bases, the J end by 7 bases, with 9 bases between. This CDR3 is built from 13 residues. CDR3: CASSLRNGNTIYF. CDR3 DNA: TGTGCCAGCAGTTTACGTAACGGGAACACCATATATTTT.

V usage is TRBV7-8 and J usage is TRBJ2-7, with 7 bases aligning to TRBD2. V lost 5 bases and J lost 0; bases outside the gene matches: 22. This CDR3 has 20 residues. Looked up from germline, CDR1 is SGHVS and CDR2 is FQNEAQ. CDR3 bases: TGTGCCAGCAGCCCACGGCGGGCTAGCGGCCACGCTAGGCCCTCCTACGAGCAGTACTTC. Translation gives CASSPRRASGHARPSYEQYF.

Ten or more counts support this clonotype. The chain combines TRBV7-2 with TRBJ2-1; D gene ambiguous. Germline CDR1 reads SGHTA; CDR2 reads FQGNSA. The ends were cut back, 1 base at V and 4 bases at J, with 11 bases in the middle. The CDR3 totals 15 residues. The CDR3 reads CASSLGQPQYNEQFF. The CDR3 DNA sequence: TGTGCCAGCAGCTTAGGCCAGCCTCAGTACAATGAGCAGTTCTTC.

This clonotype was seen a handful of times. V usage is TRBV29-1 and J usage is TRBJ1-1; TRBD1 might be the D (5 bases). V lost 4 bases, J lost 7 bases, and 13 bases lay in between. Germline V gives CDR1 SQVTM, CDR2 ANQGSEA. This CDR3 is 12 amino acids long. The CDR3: CSVVPGNVEAFF. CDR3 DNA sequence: TGCAGCGTTGTTCCAGGGAACGTTGAAGCTTTCTTT.

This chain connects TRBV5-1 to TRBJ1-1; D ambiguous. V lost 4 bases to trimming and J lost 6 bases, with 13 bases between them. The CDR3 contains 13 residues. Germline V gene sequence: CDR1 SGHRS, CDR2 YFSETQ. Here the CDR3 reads CASSSNGSPEAFF. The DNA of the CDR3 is TGCGCCAGCAGCAGTAATGGGAGCCCTGAAGCTTTCTTT.

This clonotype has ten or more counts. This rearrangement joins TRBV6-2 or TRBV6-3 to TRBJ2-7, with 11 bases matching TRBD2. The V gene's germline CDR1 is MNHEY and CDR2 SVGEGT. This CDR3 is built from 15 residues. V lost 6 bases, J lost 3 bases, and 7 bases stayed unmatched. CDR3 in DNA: TGTGCCAGCAGCCCGGGACTAGCGGAGTTCTACGAGCAGTACTTC. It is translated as CASSPGLAEFYEQYF.

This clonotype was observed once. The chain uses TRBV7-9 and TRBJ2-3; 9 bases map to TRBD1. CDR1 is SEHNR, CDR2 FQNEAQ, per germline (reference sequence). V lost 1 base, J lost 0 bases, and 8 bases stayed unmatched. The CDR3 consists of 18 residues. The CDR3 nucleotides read TGTGCCAGCAGCTTAGGGGCGACAGGGGGGCCTAGCACAGATACGCAGTATTTT. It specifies CASSLGATGGPSTDTQYF.

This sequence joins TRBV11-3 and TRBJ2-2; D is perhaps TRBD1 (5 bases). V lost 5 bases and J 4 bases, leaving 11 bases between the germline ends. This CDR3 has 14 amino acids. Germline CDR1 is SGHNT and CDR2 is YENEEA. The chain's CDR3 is CASSRRAGTGELFF. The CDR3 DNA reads TGTGCCAGCAGCCGCAGGGCAGGCACCGGGGAGCTGTTTTTT.

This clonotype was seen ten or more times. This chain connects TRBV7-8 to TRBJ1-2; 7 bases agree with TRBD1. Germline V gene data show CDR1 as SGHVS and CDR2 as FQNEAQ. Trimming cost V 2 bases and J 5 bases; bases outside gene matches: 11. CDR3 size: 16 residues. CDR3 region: CASSLYTQGYDYGYTF. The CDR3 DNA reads TGTGCCAGCAGCTTATATACACAGGGGTATGATTATGGCTACACCTTC.

The CDR3 DNA reads as TGTGCCAGCAGTTACCGACAGGGGAGGCAGTTCTTC. Its protein product is CASSYRQGRQFF. The chain couples TRBV6-6 to TRBJ2-1, with TRBD1 matching over 8 bases. Germline V gene sequence: CDR1 MNHNY, CDR2 SVGAGI (reference sequence). V lost 2 bases and J lost 12; bases outside the gene matches: 3. This CDR3 region has 12 residues.

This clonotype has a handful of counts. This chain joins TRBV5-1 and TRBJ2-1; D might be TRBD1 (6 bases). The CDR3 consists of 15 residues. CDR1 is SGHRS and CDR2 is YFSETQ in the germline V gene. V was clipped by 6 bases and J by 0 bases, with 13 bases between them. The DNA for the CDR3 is TGCGCCAGCACCATAACAGGGACCTCCTACAATGAGCAGTTCTTC. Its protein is CASTITGTSYNEQFF.

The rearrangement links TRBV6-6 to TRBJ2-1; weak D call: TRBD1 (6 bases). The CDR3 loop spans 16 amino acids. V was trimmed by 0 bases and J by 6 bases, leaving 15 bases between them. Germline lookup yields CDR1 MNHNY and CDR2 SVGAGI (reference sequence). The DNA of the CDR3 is TGTGCCAGCAGTTACTCTGTGGGGGCCCTATCCAATGAGCAGTTCTTC. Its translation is CASSYSVGALSNEQFF.

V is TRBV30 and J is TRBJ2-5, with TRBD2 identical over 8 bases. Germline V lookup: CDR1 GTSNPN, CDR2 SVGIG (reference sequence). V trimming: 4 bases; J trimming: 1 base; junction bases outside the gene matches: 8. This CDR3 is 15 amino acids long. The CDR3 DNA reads TGTGCCTGGACTATTCAAGCGGGAGCCCAAGAGACCCAGTACTTC. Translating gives CAWTIQAGAQETQYF.

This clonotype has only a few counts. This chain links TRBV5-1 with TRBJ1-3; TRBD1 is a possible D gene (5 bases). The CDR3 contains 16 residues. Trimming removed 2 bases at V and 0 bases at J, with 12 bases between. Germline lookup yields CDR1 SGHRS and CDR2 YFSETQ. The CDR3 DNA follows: TGCGCCAGCAGCTTTGTAGGGGACCCCTCTGGAAACACCATATATTTT. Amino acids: CASSFVGDPSGNTIYF.

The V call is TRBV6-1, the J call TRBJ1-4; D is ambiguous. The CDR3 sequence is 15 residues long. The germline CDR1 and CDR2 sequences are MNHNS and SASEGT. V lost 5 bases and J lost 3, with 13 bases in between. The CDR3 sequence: CASSFSGNSNEKLFF. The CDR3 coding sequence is TGTGCCAGCAGTTTTTCGGGGAACTCTAATGAAAAACTGTTTTTT.

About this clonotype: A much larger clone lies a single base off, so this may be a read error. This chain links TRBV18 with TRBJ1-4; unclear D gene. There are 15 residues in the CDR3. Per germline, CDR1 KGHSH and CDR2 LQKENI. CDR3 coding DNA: TGTGCCAGCTCACCGACCGGGAGGACGGGCGAAAAACTGCTTTTT. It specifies CASSPTGRTGEKLLF.

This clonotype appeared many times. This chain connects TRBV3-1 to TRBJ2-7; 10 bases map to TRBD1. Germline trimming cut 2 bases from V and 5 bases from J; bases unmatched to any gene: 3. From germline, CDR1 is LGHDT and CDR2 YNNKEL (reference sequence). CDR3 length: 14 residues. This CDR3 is CASSQTGTGDEQYF. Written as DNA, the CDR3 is TGTGCCAGCAGCCAAACCGGGACAGGGGACGAGCAGTACTTC.

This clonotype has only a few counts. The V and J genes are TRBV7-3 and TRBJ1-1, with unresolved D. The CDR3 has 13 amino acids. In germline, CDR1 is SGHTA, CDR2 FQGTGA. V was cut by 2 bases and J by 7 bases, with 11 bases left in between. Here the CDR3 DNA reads TGTGCCAGCAGCTTAGAAGTAGCGGATGAAGCTTTCTTT. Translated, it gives CASSLEVADEAFF. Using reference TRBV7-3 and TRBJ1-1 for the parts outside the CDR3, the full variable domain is GAGVSQTPSNKVTEKGKYVELRCDPISGHTALYWYRQSLGQGPEFLIYFQGTGAADDSGLPNDRFFAVRPEGSVSTLKIQRTERGDSAVYLCASSLEVADEAFFGQGTRLTVV.